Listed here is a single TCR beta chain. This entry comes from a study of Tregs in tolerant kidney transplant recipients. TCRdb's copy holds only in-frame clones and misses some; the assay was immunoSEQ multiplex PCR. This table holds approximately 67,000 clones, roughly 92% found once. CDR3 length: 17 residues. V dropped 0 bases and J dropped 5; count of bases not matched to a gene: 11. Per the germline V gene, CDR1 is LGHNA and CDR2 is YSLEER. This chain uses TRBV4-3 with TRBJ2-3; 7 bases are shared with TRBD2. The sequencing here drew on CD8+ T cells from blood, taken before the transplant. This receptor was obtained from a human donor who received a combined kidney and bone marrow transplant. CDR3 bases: TGCGCCAGCAGCCAAGATGGGGCGGGAGAATGGGGAGATACGCAGTATTTT. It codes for CASSQDGAGEWGDTQYF.